Sequencing of this T cell receptor (beta chain) was carried out in a study of shared T cell receptors in the human thymus. The CDR3 is made up of 14 amino acids. Trimming removed 1 base at V and 5 bases at J, with 11 bases between. Germline lookup yields CDR1 MGHDK and CDR2 SYGVNS. TCRdb's copy holds only in-frame clones and misses some; the assay was immunoSEQ multiplex PCR. The data contain 500,000 to 850,000 clones, around 87% of them singletons. Separately, the same data were catalogued under a study of human thymus T cells. That paper states: Healthy Finnish infants undergoing corrective surgery for congenital heart defects were the donors. Surgeons resected thymus tissue during corrective heart surgery. Usage of V and J genes appeared biased in thymic and blood repertoires. Related studies found that unrelated individuals share highly overlapping thymic repertoires.

Material: thymocytes. The V gene is TRBV25-1, the J gene TRBJ1-1; the D gene is possibly TRBD1 (6 bases). This clonotype originated in a boy under two years old with a congenital heart defect. CDR3 residues: CASSESAGETEAFF. CDR3 DNA sequence: TGTGCCAGCAGTGAATCAGCAGGGGAAACTGAAGCTTTCTTT.